This T cell receptor (beta chain) was captured in a study of T cells in Graves' hyperthyroidism and ophthalmopathy. Turning to the study itself: Peripheral blood collection took place at initial diagnosis, before any treatment.

This clonotype was observed a handful of times. Patients counted as stable if ophthalmopathy did not develop within 18 months. From RNA transcripts, TCR beta CDR3 regions were amplified. RT-PCR in the first round (using the HTBI primer set) targeted the TCR CDR3. TCRdb independently ran MiXCR on the multiplex PCR reads; one entry per CDR3 protein. There are 350,000 or so distinct CDR3 sequences in the sample; roughly 21% occur only once, and around 50% lies in the top ten. V lost 7 bases and J lost 5, with 14 bases in between. The length of the CDR3 is 13 residues. Germline V gives CDR1 LNHDA, CDR2 SQIVND (reference sequence).

This TCR came from a woman aged 45-65 years with Graves' hyperthyroidism. Sequencing was carried out using blood. The V call is TRBV19, the J call TRBJ1-1; tentative D call: TRBD1 (6 bases). The CDR3 DNA sequence: TGTGCCAGTAACCCGGGGGCGGATACTGAAGCTTTCTTT. As protein: CASNPGADTEAFF.